Described below is a single T cell receptor (beta chain) sequence and its context. Its specificity is not known. These data are taken from a study of T cell responses to AZD1222 COVID-19 vaccine. Data came from immunoSEQ multiplex PCR; TCRdb stores just in-frame clones and leaves some out. The sample yields roughly 190,000 clones, roughly 88% seen once. Whole-study findings and limits: Mostly white British, mostly female donors; authors suggested clonal diversity may be underestimated.

CDR1 and CDR2 (germline): SNHLY, FYNNEI. Trimming removed 5 bases from V and 1 base from J; junction bases left unmatched: 4. CDR3 length: 15 residues. This sample comprised peripheral blood, obtained on day 0 of AZD1222 vaccination. The TCR sequence derives from an adult in good health. The genes are TRBV2 and TRBJ2-3; 9 nucleotides align to TRBD2. CDR3 amino acids: CASSSPSGGTDTQYF. The CDR3 DNA is TGTGCCAGCAGTTCTCCTAGCGGGGGCACAGATACGCAGTATTTT.